Listed here is a single T cell receptor (beta chain). This CDR3 has 13 amino acids. J gave up 7 bases and V 1 base, and 4 bases lay outside the gene matches. Germline V gene lookup returns CDR1 GTSNPN and CDR2 SVGIG (reference sequence). Unique molecular identifiers were used in preparing the TCRbeta library. TCRdb recomputed calls from the PCR reads with MiXCR, one row per CDR3 protein. The data show approximately 510,000 distinct CDR3 sequences, around 20% seen once. These data come from a study of T-cell reconstitution after alpha-beta-depleted transplantation in children. The clonotype originates from a human donor who donated a stem cell graft to a child with acute lymphoblastic leukemia. The source material was PBMCs from the stem cell graft donor, sampled from the stem cell graft. The chain links TRBV30 to TRBJ2-1, with TRBD2 identical over 7 bases. This CDR3 is CAWSALGGNEQFF. The CDR3 DNA reads TGTGCCTGGAGTGCCTTGGGGGGGAATGAGCAGTTCTTC.